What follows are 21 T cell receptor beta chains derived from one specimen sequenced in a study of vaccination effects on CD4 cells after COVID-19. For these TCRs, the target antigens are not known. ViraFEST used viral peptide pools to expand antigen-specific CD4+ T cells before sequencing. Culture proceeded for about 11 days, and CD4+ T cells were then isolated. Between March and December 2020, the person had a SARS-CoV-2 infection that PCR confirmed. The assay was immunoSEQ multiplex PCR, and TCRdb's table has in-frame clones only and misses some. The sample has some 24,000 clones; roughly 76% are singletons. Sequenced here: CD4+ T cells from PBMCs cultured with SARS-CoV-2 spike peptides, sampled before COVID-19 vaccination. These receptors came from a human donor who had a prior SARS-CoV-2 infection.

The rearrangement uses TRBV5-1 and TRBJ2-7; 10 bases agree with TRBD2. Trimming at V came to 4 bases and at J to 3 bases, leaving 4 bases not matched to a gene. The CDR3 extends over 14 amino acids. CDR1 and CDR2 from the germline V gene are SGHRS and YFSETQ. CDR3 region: CASSTGTSVYEQYF. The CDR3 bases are TGCGCCAGCAGCACCGGGACTAGCGTCTACGAGCAGTACTTC. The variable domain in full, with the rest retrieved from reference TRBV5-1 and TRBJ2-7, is KAGVTQTPRYLIKTRGQQVTLSCSPISGHRSVSWYQQTPGQGLQFLFEYFSETQRNKGNFPGRFSGRQFSNSRSEMNVSTLELGDSALYLCASSTGTSVYEQYFGPGTRLTVT.

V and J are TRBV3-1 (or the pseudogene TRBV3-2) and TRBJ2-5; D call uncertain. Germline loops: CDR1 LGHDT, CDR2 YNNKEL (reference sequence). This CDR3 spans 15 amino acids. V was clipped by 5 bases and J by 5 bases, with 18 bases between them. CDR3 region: CASSGFGASVETQYF. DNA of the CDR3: TGTGCCAGCAGCGGATTCGGCGCCTCGGTGGAGACCCAGTACTTC.

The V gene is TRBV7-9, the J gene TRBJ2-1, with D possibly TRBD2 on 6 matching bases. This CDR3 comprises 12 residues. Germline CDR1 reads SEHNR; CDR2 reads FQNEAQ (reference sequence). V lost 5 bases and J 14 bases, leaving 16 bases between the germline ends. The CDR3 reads CASSGGVDPKFF. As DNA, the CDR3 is TGTGCCAGCAGCGGCGGGGTGGACCCGAAGTTCTTC.

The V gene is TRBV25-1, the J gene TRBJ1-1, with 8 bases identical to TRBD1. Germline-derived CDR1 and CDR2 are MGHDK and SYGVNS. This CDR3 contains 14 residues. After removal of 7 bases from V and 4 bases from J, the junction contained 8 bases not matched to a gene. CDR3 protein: CASTQTGDGTEAFF. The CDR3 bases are TGTGCCAGCACCCAGACAGGGGATGGCACTGAAGCTTTCTTT.

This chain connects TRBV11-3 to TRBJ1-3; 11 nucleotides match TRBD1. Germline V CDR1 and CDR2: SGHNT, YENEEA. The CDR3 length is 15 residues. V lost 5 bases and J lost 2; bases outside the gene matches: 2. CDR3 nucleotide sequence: TGTGCCAGCAGCCAGGGACAGGGGGCTGGAAACACCATATATTTT. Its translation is CASSQGQGAGNTIYF.

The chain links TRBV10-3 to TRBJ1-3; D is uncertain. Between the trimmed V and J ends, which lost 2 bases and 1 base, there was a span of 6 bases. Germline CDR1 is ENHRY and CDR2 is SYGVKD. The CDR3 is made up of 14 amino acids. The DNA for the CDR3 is TGTGCCATCAGTGAGATGCAGTCTGGAAACACCATATATTTT. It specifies CAISEMQSGNTIYF.

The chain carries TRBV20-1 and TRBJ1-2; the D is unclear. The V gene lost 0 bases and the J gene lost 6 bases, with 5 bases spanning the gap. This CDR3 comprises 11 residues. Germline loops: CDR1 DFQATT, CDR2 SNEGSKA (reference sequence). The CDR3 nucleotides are TGCAGTGCTAGAGATTTGAATGGCTACACCTTC. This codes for CSARDLNGYTF.

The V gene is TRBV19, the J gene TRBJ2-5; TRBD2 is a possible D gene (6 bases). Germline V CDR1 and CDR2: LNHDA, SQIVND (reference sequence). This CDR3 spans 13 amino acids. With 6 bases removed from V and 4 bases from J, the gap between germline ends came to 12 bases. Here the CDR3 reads CASRPSAGETQYF. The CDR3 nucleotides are TGTGCCAGTAGACCTTCAGCGGGAGAGACCCAGTACTTC.

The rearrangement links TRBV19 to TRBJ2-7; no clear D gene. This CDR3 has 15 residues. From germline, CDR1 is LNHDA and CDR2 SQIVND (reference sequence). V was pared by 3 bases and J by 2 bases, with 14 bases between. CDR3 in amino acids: CASSIETGSAYEQYF. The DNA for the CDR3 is TGTGCCAGTAGTATTGAAACGGGCAGCGCCTACGAGCAGTACTTC.

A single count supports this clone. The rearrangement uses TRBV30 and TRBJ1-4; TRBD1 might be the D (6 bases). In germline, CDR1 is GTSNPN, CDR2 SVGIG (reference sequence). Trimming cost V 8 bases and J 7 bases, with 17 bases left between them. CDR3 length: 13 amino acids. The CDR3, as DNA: TGTGCCACGACCAGGGGCCGGAGTGAAAAACTGTTTTTT. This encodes CATTRGRSEKLFF.

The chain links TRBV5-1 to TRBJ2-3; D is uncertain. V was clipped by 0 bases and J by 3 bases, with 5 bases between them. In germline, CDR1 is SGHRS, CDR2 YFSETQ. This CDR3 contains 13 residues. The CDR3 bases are TGCGCCAGCAGCTTGGTAGGGACAGATACGCAGTATTTT. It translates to CASSLVGTDTQYF.

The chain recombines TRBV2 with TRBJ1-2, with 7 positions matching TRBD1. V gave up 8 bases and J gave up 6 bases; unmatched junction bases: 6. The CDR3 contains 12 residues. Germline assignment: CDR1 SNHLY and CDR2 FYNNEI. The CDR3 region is CASGRGRDGYTF. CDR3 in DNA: TGTGCCAGCGGAAGGGGGCGAGATGGCTACACCTTC.

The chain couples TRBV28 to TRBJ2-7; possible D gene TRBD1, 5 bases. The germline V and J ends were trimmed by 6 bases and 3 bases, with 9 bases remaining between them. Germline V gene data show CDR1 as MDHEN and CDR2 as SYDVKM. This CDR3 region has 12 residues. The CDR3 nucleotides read TGTGCCAGCAGCCTACAGGACTACGAGCAGTACTTC. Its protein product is CASSLQDYEQYF.

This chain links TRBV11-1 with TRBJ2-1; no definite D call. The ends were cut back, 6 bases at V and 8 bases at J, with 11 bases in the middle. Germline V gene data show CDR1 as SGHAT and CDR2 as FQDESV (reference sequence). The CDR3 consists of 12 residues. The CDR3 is CASRRLPHEQFF. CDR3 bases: TGTGCCAGCAGACGACTGCCCCATGAGCAGTTCTTC. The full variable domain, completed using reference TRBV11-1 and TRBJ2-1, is EAEVAQSPRYKITEKSQAVAFWCDPISGHATLYWYRQILGQGPELLVQFQDESVVDDSQLPKDRFSAERLKGVDSTLKIQPAELGDSAMYLCASRRLPHEQFFGPGTRLTVL.

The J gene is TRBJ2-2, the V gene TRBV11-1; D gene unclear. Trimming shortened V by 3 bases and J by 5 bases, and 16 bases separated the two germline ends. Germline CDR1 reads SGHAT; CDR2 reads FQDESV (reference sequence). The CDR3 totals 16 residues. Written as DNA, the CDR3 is TGTGCCAGCAGCTTTTTCGCCGGATCGATGACCGGGGAGCTGTTTTTT. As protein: CASSFFAGSMTGELFF. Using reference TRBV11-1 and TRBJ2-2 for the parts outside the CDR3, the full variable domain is EAEVAQSPRYKITEKSQAVAFWCDPISGHATLYWYRQILGQGPELLVQFQDESVVDDSQLPKDRFSAERLKGVDSTLKIQPAELGDSAMYLCASSFFAGSMTGELFFGEGSRLTVL.

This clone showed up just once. The CDR3 DNA reads TGCAGCGCTCTGGGACAGGCGAACACTGAAGCTTTCTTT. Translating gives CSALGQANTEAFF. The J gene is TRBJ1-1, the V gene TRBV29-1, with 8 bases aligning to TRBD1. The CDR3 length is 13 residues. V was clipped by 7 bases and J by 1 base; unmatched bases: 5. The germline V gene encodes CDR1 SQVTM and CDR2 ANQGSEA.

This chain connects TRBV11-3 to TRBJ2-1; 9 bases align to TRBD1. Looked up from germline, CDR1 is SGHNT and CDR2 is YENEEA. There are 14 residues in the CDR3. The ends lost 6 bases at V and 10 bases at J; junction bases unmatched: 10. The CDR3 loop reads CASRFDRGNWEQFF. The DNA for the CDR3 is TGTGCCAGCAGATTCGACAGGGGGAATTGGGAGCAGTTCTTC.

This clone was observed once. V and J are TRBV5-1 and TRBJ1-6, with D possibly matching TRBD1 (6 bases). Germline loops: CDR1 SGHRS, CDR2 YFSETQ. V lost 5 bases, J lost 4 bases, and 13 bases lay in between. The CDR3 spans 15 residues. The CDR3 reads CASSKTQGYNSPLHF. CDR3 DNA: TGCGCCAGCAGTAAAACACAGGGTTATAATTCACCCCTCCACTTT.

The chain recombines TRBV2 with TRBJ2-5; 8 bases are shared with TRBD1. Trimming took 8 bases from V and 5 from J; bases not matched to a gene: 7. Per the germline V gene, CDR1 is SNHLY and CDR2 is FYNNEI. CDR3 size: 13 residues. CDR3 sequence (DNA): TGTGCCAGCCACGGACAGGGTGGGGAGACCCAGTACTTC. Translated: CASHGQGGETQYF. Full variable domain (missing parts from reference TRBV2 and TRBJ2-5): EPEVTQTPSHQVTQMGQEVILRCVPISNHLYFYWYRQILGQKVEFLVSFYNNEISEKSEIFDDQFSVERPDGSNFTLKIRSTKLEDSAMYFCASHGQGGETQYFGPGTRLLVL.

CDR3 nucleotides: TGCGCCAGCGGCAGGGCGATGACGAACACCGGGGAGCTGTTTTTT. Protein: CASGRAMTNTGELFF. V and J are TRBV5-1 and TRBJ2-2; D is possibly TRBD1 (5 bases). The V gene lost 7 bases and the J gene lost 0 bases, with 13 bases spanning the gap. This CDR3 has 15 amino acids. Germline-derived CDR1 and CDR2 are SGHRS and YFSETQ.

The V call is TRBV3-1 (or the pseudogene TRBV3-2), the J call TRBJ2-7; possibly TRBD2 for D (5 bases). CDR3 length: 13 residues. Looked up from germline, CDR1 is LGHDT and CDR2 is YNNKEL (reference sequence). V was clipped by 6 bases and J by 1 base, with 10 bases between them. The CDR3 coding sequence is TGTGCCAGCAGGGACTGGCGGTCCTACGAGCAGTACTTC. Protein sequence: CASRDWRSYEQYF.